This T cell receptor beta chain appears in the sequencing data of a study of T cells in Graves' hyperthyroidism and ophthalmopathy. TCR beta CDR3 regions were amplified from RNA transcripts. In the first-round RT-PCR of the TCR CDR3, the HTBI primer set was used. TCRdb re-analysed the multiplex PCR reads in MiXCR, keeping a single row per CDR3 protein. The sample includes about 600,000 distinct CDR3 sequences, approximately 15% of them seen just once. This clonotype was observed many times. Germline trimming cut 0 bases from V and 2 bases from J; bases unmatched to any gene: 9. Germline-derived CDR1 and CDR2 are SGHRS and YFSETQ. CDR3 length equals 17 residues.

The TCR was taken from a woman between 18 and 30 years old with Graves' ophthalmopathy. The chain recombines TRBV5-1 with TRBJ2-7, with 9 positions matching TRBD1. The sequenced sample was blood. As DNA, the CDR3 is TGCGCCAGCAGCTTGGGACAGGGGGGAACTGGCGCCTACGAGCAGTACTTC. Translating it yields CASSLGQGGTGAYEQYF.